The 12 T cell receptor beta chains below were found in one sample sequenced in a study of spatial heterogeneity in lung cancer. Each CDR3 protein is one row after TCRdb ran MiXCR on the 5' RACE reads. Here the sample spans 40,000 to 45,000 distinct CDR3 sequences, approximately 13% being singletons. The sample's time point: sample taken at primary tumor resection. From tumor, nontumor lung or frozen PBMC, whole RNA was taken unsorted for sequencing. Sequencing used PBMCs, obtained at surgery. Receptors were obtained from a male donor with early-stage non-small cell lung cancer.

This clonotype was counted a few times. The gene calls are TRBV7-2 and TRBJ1-1; D call uncertain. Trimming shortened V by 3 bases and J by 0 bases, and 5 bases separated the two germline ends. This CDR3 spans 13 amino acids. Germline V gives CDR1 SGHTA, CDR2 FQGNSA. CDR3 residues: CASSFNLNTEAFF. DNA for the CDR3: TGTGCCAGCAGCTTTAACCTGAACACTGAAGCTTTCTTT.

About this clonotype itself: This may stem from a read error, because a much larger clone lies one nucleotide away. The chain has TRBV5-1 and TRBJ2-6, with D unresolved. The CDR3 consists of 13 residues. Per the germline V gene, CDR1 is SGHRS and CDR2 is YFSETQ. In DNA, the CDR3 is TGCGTCAGCACCGGACCTGGGGCCAACGTCCTGACTTTC. It encodes CVSTGPGANVLTF.

This clonotype was picked up a small number of times. The chain uses TRBV6-6 and TRBJ2-2, with 13 positions matching TRBD2. Trimming cost V 2 bases and J 2 bases; bases outside gene matches: 2. Germline CDR1 is MNHNY and CDR2 is SVGAGI (reference sequence). CDR3 size: 17 residues. The CDR3 DNA is TGTGCCAGCAGTTACGGACTAGCGGGGGCCAACACCGGGGAGCTGTTTTTT. Translation gives CASSYGLAGANTGELFF.

Only a few counts were recorded for this clonotype. The chain is built from TRBV7-3 and TRBJ1-2; D remains ambiguous. This CDR3 has 16 amino acids. The germline V and J ends were trimmed by 0 bases and 0 bases, with 11 bases remaining between them. Germline values: CDR1 SGHTA, CDR2 FQGTGA. This CDR3 reads CASSLTYRETNYGYTF. For the CDR3, the DNA is TGTGCCAGCAGCTTAACTTACCGAGAAACTAACTATGGCTACACCTTC.

Many counts were recorded for this clonotype. In nucleotides, the CDR3 is TGTGCCAGCAGTCACTCTAGCGGGGGTTACAATGAGCAGTTCTTC. It codes for CASSHSSGGYNEQFF. This chain uses TRBV12-3 or TRBV12-4 with TRBJ2-1; 10 nucleotides agree with TRBD2. Germline trimming cut 5 bases from V and 4 bases from J; bases unmatched to any gene: 5. The CDR3 totals 15 residues.

CDR3 in DNA: TGTGCCAGCAGTCCGGGGACCCTCAATGAGCAGTTCTTC. This sequence encodes CASSPGTLNEQFF. The rearrangement links TRBV27 to TRBJ2-1; D might be TRBD1 or TRBD2, each matching 5 bases. Looked up from germline, CDR1 is MNHEY and CDR2 is SMNVEV (reference sequence). The germline V and J ends were trimmed by 5 bases and 6 bases, with 11 bases remaining between them. The CDR3 contains 13 residues.

The rearrangement links TRBV5-4 to TRBJ2-7; D is uncertain. Germline V CDR1 and CDR2: SGHNT, YYREEE (reference sequence). V was shortened by 5 bases and J by 0 bases, with 12 bases between the two germline ends. The CDR3 extends over 14 amino acids. CDR3 residues: CASRPGPSSYEQYF. CDR3 DNA: TGTGCCAGCAGACCGGGCCCTAGCTCCTACGAGCAGTACTTC.

The chain recombines TRBV20-1 with TRBJ1-5, with 9 nucleotides matching TRBD1. V shed 4 bases and J 4 bases; nucleotides not matched to a gene: 8. The germline CDR1 and CDR2 sequences are DFQATT and SNEGSKA (reference sequence). The CDR3 is 15 residues long. CDR3: CSATSPDRGNQPQHF. CDR3 DNA: TGCAGTGCTACCTCCCCGGACAGGGGTAATCAGCCCCAGCATTTT.

This clonotype appeared many times. This rearrangement joins TRBV28 to TRBJ2-7; maybe TRBD2 (6 bases). The CDR3 loop spans 15 amino acids. V was pared by 5 bases and J by 3 bases, with 17 bases between. The germline CDR1 and CDR2 sequences are MDHEN and SYDVKM. The CDR3 reads CASSQGWRGNYEQYF. DNA of the CDR3: TGTGCCAGCAGTCAAGGATGGCGGGGTAACTACGAGCAGTACTTC. The full variable domain, completed using reference TRBV28 and TRBJ2-7, is DVKVTQSSRYLVKRTGEKVFLECVQDMDHENMFWYRQDPGLGLRLIYFSYDVKMKEKGDIPEGYSVSREKKERFSLILESASTNQTSMYLCASSQGWRGNYEQYFGPGTRLTVT.

This clonotype was seen more than once but under ten times. V and J are TRBV6-1 and TRBJ2-7; D ambiguous. The germline V and J ends were trimmed by 7 bases and 3 bases, with 22 bases remaining between them. The CDR3 spans 16 residues. Germline CDR1 MNHNS, CDR2 SASEGT. The CDR3 region has the DNA TGTGCCAGCACCACGTTTGTCCGAGACTGGAACTACGAGCAGTACTTC. Translated, it gives CASTTFVRDWNYEQYF.

The V call is TRBV11-2, the J call TRBJ1-2; 7 bases line up with TRBD1. The CDR3 consists of 12 residues. Unmatched junction bases numbered 4, after V lost 4 bases and J lost 8 bases. Germline V gene data show CDR1 as SGHAT and CDR2 as FQNNGV. DNA of the CDR3: TGTGCCAGCAGCTCGACAGGGTCCGGCTACACCTTC. It codes for CASSSTGSGYTF.

In its sample, this clonotype was seen many times. This chain links TRBV5-1 with TRBJ2-5; 10 bases fit TRBD1. J lost 2 bases, V lost 4 bases, and 2 bases had no gene match. Germline CDR1 and CDR2: SGHRS and YFSETQ. The CDR3 has 14 residues. The CDR3 nucleotides are TGCGCCAGCAGCGGGACAGGGGCTCAAGAGACCCAGTACTTC. This codes for CASSGTGAQETQYF. Complete variable domain (other parts from reference TRBV5-1 and TRBJ2-5): KAGVTQTPRYLIKTRGQQVTLSCSPISGHRSVSWYQQTPGQGLQFLFEYFSETQRNKGNFPGRFSGRQFSNSRSEMNVSTLELGDSALYLCASSGTGAQETQYFGPGTRLLVL.